Reported below is one TCR beta chain. What it binds is unknown. This entry comes from a study of somatic mutations in cytotoxic T cells in rheumatoid arthritis. Study-level background: Collection of patient blood (roughly 31 ml EDTA) took place right after diagnosis, before any treatment.

Per the germline V gene, CDR1 is SGHTA and CDR2 is FQGTGA. The CDR3 has 18 amino acids. V dropped 5 bases and J dropped 0 bases, with 20 bases sitting between them. Measured with immunoSEQ multiplex PCR; TCRdb has only the in-frame clones, and not every one. The sample holds approximately 13,000 clones, 78% seen once. Findings of the study overall: Age-dependent increases in CD8+ clonality occurred in rheumatoid arthritis patients but not in healthy controls. Unknown were the antigen targets of the expanded CD8+ clones.

Input material: CD8+ T cells sorted from blood. The chain combines TRBV7-3 with TRBJ2-1; perhaps D is TRBD1 or TRBD2 (7 bases each). The TCR was taken from an adult with rheumatoid arthritis. The CDR3 DNA sequence: TGTGCCAGCAGCAACTTCAGGGGGGGCCTAGGCTCCTACAATGAGCAGTTCTTC. Amino acids: CASSNFRGGLGSYNEQFF.